Following are 8 T cell receptor beta chains from one sample sequenced in a study of cytomegalovirus exposure and HLA in healthy donors. PCR used 60 Vbeta primers and 13 Jbeta primers. The protocol was immunoSEQ multiplex PCR, while the TCRdb copy is restricted to in-frame clones and leaves out a portion. This table holds some 180,000 clones, approximately 82% found once. Sequenced sample: PBMCs. The receptors shown here come from a woman aged 18-29 years in good health and CMV-seronegative.

This chain connects TRBV11-2 to TRBJ1-4, with TRBD1 matching over 12 bases. The germline V gene encodes CDR1 SGHAT and CDR2 FQNNGV. The V gene end was trimmed by 2 bases and the J gene end by 3 bases; junction bases not matched to a gene: 7. The CDR3 sequence is 18 residues long. CDR3: CASSLTGTGGMSNEKLFF. CDR3 in DNA: TGTGCCAGCAGCTTAACCGGGACAGGGGGCATGTCTAATGAAAAACTGTTTTTT.

This clone came up a few times. This chain connects TRBV7-9 to TRBJ1-1; weak D call: TRBD1 (5 bases). The CDR3 is 14 residues long. With 2 bases removed from V and 5 bases from J, the gap between germline ends came to 12 bases. CDR1 and CDR2 (germline): SEHNR, FQNEAQ (reference sequence). CDR3 in amino acids: CASSLQGGVTEAFF. CDR3 nucleotides: TGTGCCAGCAGCTTACAGGGTGGGGTAACTGAAGCTTTCTTT.

The chain is built from TRBV4-3 and TRBJ2-5; TRBD2 is a possible D gene (6 bases). Trimming left V 2 bases short and J 7 bases short, with 17 bases between. The germline gives CDR1 LGHNA, CDR2 YSLEER. The CDR3 is made up of 15 amino acids. The CDR3 DNA sequence: TGCGCCAGCAGCCAAAACGCGGGGTCAAGAGGGACCCAGTACTTC. Its protein is CASSQNAGSRGTQYF.

This chain joins TRBV7-9 and TRBJ2-2; D gene uncertain. V lost 7 bases and J lost 1, with 13 bases in between. Germline values: CDR1 SEHNR, CDR2 FQNEAQ (reference sequence). The CDR3 covers 15 residues. The CDR3 reads CASIPLGVNTGELFF. DNA for the CDR3: TGTGCCAGCATCCCACTCGGTGTGAACACCGGGGAGCTGTTTTTT.

With regard to this clone: Germline is not matched at one junction end, which may reflect a read error. The V call is TRBV4-3, the J call TRBJ2-2, with 7 nucleotides matching TRBD1. The CDR3 sequence is 15 residues long. CDR1 is LGHNA, CDR2 YSLEER, per germline. The CDR3 here is CASSQETGRHRGAVF. The CDR3, as DNA: TGCGCCAGCAGCCAAGAGACAGGGCGGCACCGGGGAGCTGTTTTT.

The gene calls are TRBV13 and TRBJ2-1, with 11 bases aligning to TRBD1. Trimming removed 5 bases from V and 6 bases from J; junction bases left unmatched: 6. From germline, CDR1 is PRHDT and CDR2 FYEKMQ (reference sequence). The CDR3 is made up of 15 amino acids. CDR3 nucleotide sequence: TGTGCCAGCAGCCCAACCGGGACAGGGGGCAATGAGCAGTTCTTC. Its translation is CASSPTGTGGNEQFF.

V gene TRBV7-2 combines with J gene TRBJ1-3; D is possibly TRBD1 (6 bases). Germline assignment: CDR1 SGHTA and CDR2 FQGNSA. This CDR3 region has 13 residues. V lost 5 bases and J lost 4, with 9 bases in between. The CDR3 bases are TGTGCCAGCAGCCCAAGGGGGGGAAACACCATATATTTT. This sequence encodes CASSPRGGNTIYF.

On this clone: One junction end does not reproduce the germline sequence, and a read error may be involved. This chain connects TRBV7-9 to TRBJ2-7; 13 nucleotides agree with TRBD2. The CDR3 is 17 residues long. Per the germline V gene, CDR1 is SEHNR and CDR2 is FQNEAQ (reference sequence). CDR3 region: CSSSLTSGRAFPHEQYF. CDR3 coding DNA: TGTTCCAGCAGCCTTACTAGCGGGAGGGCCTTTCCCCACGAGCAGTACTTC.